This entry lists 26 T cell receptor beta chains sequenced from one sample in a study of patients and donors after allogeneic stem cell transplantation. A single record per CDR3 protein comes from TCRdb applying MiXCR to the RT-PCR reads. The table has about 57,000 distinct CDR3 sequences, about an eighth seen once. The sequenced sample consisted of blood, either unsorted or a sorted T cell fraction (not recorded which). These receptors were obtained from a human donor who was either an allogeneic HSCT recipient or a stem cell or donor lymphocyte infusion donor (not recorded which). It is not recorded whose cells these are; they may come from a transplant donor.

This clonotype appeared many times. J is TRBJ1-1 and V is TRBV20-1, with D maybe TRBD1 (5 bases). Germline CDR1 reads DFQATT; CDR2 reads SNEGSKA (reference sequence). The V gene lost 3 bases and the J gene lost 7 bases, with 12 bases spanning the gap. CDR3 length: 12 residues. CDR3 sequence reads: CSARWGSGEAFF. In DNA form, the CDR3 reads TGCAGTGCTAGGTGGGGGAGTGGTGAAGCTTTCTTT.

The sample holds a few counts of this clonotype. The J gene is TRBJ2-1, the V gene TRBV7-9; 11 nucleotides align to TRBD2. Germline V CDR1 and CDR2: SEHNR, FQNEAQ (reference sequence). Losses at the gene ends were 0 bases for V and 8 bases for J; bases not matched to a gene: 6. The CDR3 is made up of 16 amino acids. The CDR3 DNA reads TGTGCCAGCAGCTTAGCAAGAACTAGCGGGAGAGATGAGCAGTTCTTC. As protein: CASSLARTSGRDEQFF.

This clonotype was found a few times. The genes are TRBV10-3 and TRBJ2-3, with D tentatively TRBD2 (5 bases). Looked up from germline, CDR1 is ENHRY and CDR2 is SYGVKD. V was pared by 7 bases and J by 0 bases, with 11 bases between. This CDR3 region has 14 residues. The CDR3 reads CAITGRLSTDTQYF. CDR3 nucleotides: TGTGCCATCACGGGAAGACTTAGCACAGATACGCAGTATTTT.

There are a few counts of this clonotype. The chain employs TRBV11-1 and TRBJ1-5; D call uncertain. Between the trimmed V and J ends, which lost 6 bases and 6 bases, there was a span of 12 bases. CDR3 length: 13 residues. Germline lookup yields CDR1 SGHAT and CDR2 FQDESV (reference sequence). The CDR3 protein is CASSLGRTQPQHF. Written as DNA, the CDR3 is TGTGCCAGCAGTCTTGGGAGAACTCAGCCCCAGCATTTT.

About this clonotype itself: In this CDR3 the conserved last residue, phenylalanine or tryptophan, is missing, so a read error is likely. CDR3 sequence: CASSDIGTGGPDTQYL. In nucleotides, the CDR3 is TGTGCCAGCAGTGATATCGGGACAGGGGGCCCAGATACGCAGTATTTG. The chain links TRBV6-1 to TRBJ2-3; 12 bases fit TRBD1. V shed 3 bases and J 4 bases; nucleotides not matched to a gene: 5. Germline values: CDR1 MNHNS, CDR2 SASEGT. The CDR3 runs 16 residues.

The chain combines TRBV12-3 or TRBV12-4 with TRBJ2-1; possible D gene TRBD1, 5 bases. The CDR3 covers 14 residues. Trimming shortened V by 7 bases and J by 9 bases, and 19 bases separated the two germline ends. The CDR3 region has the DNA TGTGCCAGCAATACTAATCCCCAGGGTGCTGAGCAGTTCTTC. It encodes CASNTNPQGAEQFF.

The gene calls are TRBV7-9 and TRBJ2-1; a weak D match, TRBD1 (5 bases). V shed 4 bases and J shed 2 bases, with 18 bases lying between them. Germline loops: CDR1 SEHNR, CDR2 FQNEAQ (reference sequence). The CDR3 runs to 17 residues. This CDR3 reads CASSSTEALPTYNEQFF. The CDR3 DNA is TGTGCCAGCAGCTCGACAGAGGCCCTACCTACCTACAATGAGCAGTTCTTC.

This clonotype has just a few counts. As DNA, the CDR3 is TGTGCCAGCAGCCGACCCGGGGGCACCGGGGAGCTGTTTTTT. It is translated as CASSRPGGTGELFF. V and J are TRBV6-5 and TRBJ2-2; D possibly corresponds to TRBD2 (6 bases). Trimming left V 6 bases short and J 4 bases short, with 12 bases between. There are 14 residues in the CDR3. Germline assignment: CDR1 MNHEY and CDR2 SVGAGI.

The chain carries TRBV6-5 and TRBJ2-7; no reliable D call. This CDR3 region has 12 residues. The germline V gene encodes CDR1 MNHEY and CDR2 SVGAGI. Trimming pared 2 bases from V and 3 bases from J, leaving 5 bases between. The CDR3 DNA follows: TGTGCCAGCAGTTACGACGGCTACGAGCAGTACTTC. It codes for CASSYDGYEQYF.

V usage is TRBV6-2 or TRBV6-3 and J usage is TRBJ2-4; D is possibly TRBD1 (5 bases). Germline V CDR1 and CDR2: MNHEY, SVGEGT. This CDR3 contains 16 residues. V was trimmed by 0 bases and J by 9 bases, leaving 18 bases between them. As DNA, the CDR3 is TGTGCCAGCAGTTACTCTCAGGGTTTTGGTTTCGGCATTCAGTACTTC. This sequence encodes CASSYSQGFGFGIQYF.

This clonotype was seen repeatedly, ten times or more. This sequence joins TRBV7-8 and TRBJ2-1, with no clear D. CDR3 length: 12 residues. Germline V CDR1 and CDR2: SGHVS, FQNEAQ. Between the trimmed V and J ends, which lost 5 bases and 9 bases, there was a span of 11 bases. As DNA, the CDR3 is TGTGCCAGCAGCCCCGTCTCGGGTGAGCAGTTCTTC. This translates into CASSPVSGEQFF.

This clonotype was seen only a few times. The CDR3 DNA reads TGTGCCAGCAGCTTAGAGATTACAGGGTCCAACAATGAGCAGTTCTTC. Translation gives CASSLEITGSNNEQFF. The chain recombines TRBV7-9 with TRBJ2-1; a possible D gene is TRBD1 (6 bases). This CDR3 spans 16 amino acids. The germline CDR1 and CDR2 sequences are SEHNR and FQNEAQ (reference sequence). V lost 1 base and J 5 bases, leaving 15 bases between the germline ends.

This clonotype was detected ten times or more. The chain employs TRBV10-3 and TRBJ1-3, with D possibly matching TRBD1 (6 bases). The germline gives CDR1 ENHRY, CDR2 SYGVKD. The V end lost 0 bases, the J end lost 2 bases, and 20 bases lay between the germline ends. The CDR3 is 19 amino acids. Here the CDR3 reads CAISESARRRGQTGNTIYF. DNA of the CDR3: TGTGCCATCAGTGAGTCGGCTCGGCGCCGGGGGCAAACTGGAAACACCATATATTTT.

This clonotype was seen many times. The V and J genes are TRBV10-3 and TRBJ1-1; TRBD1 matches at 8 bases. The CDR3 is 15 residues long. CDR1 and CDR2 from the germline V gene are ENHRY and SYGVKD. V lost 4 bases and J lost 2; bases outside the gene matches: 6. The CDR3 DNA is TGTGCCATCAGTGTGAGGGGACAGGATAACACTGAAGCTTTCTTT. It encodes CAISVRGQDNTEAFF.

The CDR3 is CASSLITGWGPDTQYF. CDR3 in DNA: TGTGCCAGCAGCTTGATAACAGGCTGGGGCCCAGATACGCAGTATTTT. The rearrangement links TRBV5-6 to TRBJ2-3; a possible D gene is TRBD1 (5 bases). V lost 1 base, J lost 4 bases, and 16 bases lay in between. CDR1 and CDR2 from the germline V gene are SGHDT and YYEEEE. The CDR3 is 16 residues long.

CDR3 sequence reads: CASSLAFGDEQFF. CDR3 DNA: TGCGCCAGCAGCTTGGCCTTCGGGGATGAGCAGTTCTTC. The V and J genes are TRBV5-1 and TRBJ2-1; tentative D call: TRBD2 (5 bases). CDR3 length: 13 residues. Trimming took off 0 bases at V and 8 bases at J, with 9 bases between the two ends. In germline, CDR1 is SGHRS, CDR2 YFSETQ.

This clonotype was observed a few times. The chain links TRBV5-1 to TRBJ2-7; D unresolved. The germline gives CDR1 SGHRS, CDR2 YFSETQ. CDR3 length: 12 amino acids. The germline V and J ends were trimmed by 3 bases and 6 bases, with 10 bases remaining between them. This CDR3 reads CASSSPEVEQYF. CDR3 coding DNA: TGCGCCAGCAGCTCCCCTGAGGTCGAGCAGTACTTC.

In this sample, this clonotype turned up a few times. The chain combines TRBV20-1 with TRBJ2-7; 13 positions match TRBD2. The CDR3 sequence is 16 residues long. Germline lookup yields CDR1 DFQATT and CDR2 SNEGSKA (reference sequence). V was pared by 1 base and J by 6 bases, with 9 bases of the junction left unmatched. CDR3 loop: CSARVLAGGVFGEQYF. In DNA form, the CDR3 reads TGCAGTGCTAGAGTACTAGCGGGAGGGGTATTTGGCGAGCAGTACTTC.

This clonotype appeared many times. V gene TRBV3-1 combines with J gene TRBJ1-6; D remains ambiguous. The CDR3 is 12 amino acids. Germline V gene lookup returns CDR1 LGHDT and CDR2 YNNKEL (reference sequence). The V and J ends lost 1 base and 7 bases respectively, with 2 bases between them. CDR3 in amino acids: CASSQVNSPLHF. For the CDR3, the DNA is TGTGCCAGCAGCCAAGTAAATTCACCCCTCCACTTT.

This sequence joins TRBV7-9 and TRBJ2-7; 8 positions agree with TRBD1. Germline values: CDR1 SEHNR, CDR2 FQNEAQ (reference sequence). V lost 4 bases and J lost 1; bases outside the gene matches: 12. The CDR3 loop spans 17 amino acids. The DNA of the CDR3 is TGTGCCAGCAGCTCACACGGACAGGGATTAATTTCCTACGAGCAGTACTTC. This translates into CASSSHGQGLISYEQYF. The full variable domain, completed using reference TRBV7-9 and TRBJ2-7, is DTGVSQNPRHKITKRGQNVTFRCDPISEHNRLYWYRQTLGQGPEFLTYFQNEAQLEKSRLLSDRFSAERPKGSFSTLEIQRTEQGDSAMYLCASSSHGQGLISYEQYFGPGTRLTVT.

This clonotype was found many times. V is TRBV21-1 and J is TRBJ1-3; the table's D call, TRBD1, was not checked against the DNA. TRBV21-1 is a known pseudogene. The CDR3 covers 19 residues. The CDR3: CASSKEYFPGMNSGNTIYF. As DNA, the CDR3 is TGTGCCAGCAGCAAAGAATATTTCCCAGGGATGAACTCTGGAAACACCATATATTTT.

This clonotype was seen many times. This rearrangement joins TRBV29-1 to TRBJ1-4; D uncertain. This CDR3 contains 14 residues. Germline CDR1 and CDR2: SQVTM and ANQGSEA. V lost 3 bases, J lost 4 bases, and 12 bases lay in between. CDR3 in DNA: TGCAGCGTTGATGGCCCCCCTCTTAATGAAAAACTGTTTTTT. This gives the protein CSVDGPPLNEKLFF.

This clonotype was recorded many times. The chain recombines TRBV4-1 with TRBJ1-1, with D possibly matching TRBD1 (5 bases). This CDR3 spans 17 amino acids. Germline V gene sequence: CDR1 MGHRA, CDR2 YSYEKL. Trimming stripped 0 bases from V and 3 bases from J, with 17 bases between. The CDR3: CASSQDVTEGLDTEAFF. The CDR3 region has the DNA TGCGCCAGCAGCCAAGATGTGACAGAAGGCCTGGACACTGAAGCTTTCTTT.

The rearrangement joins TRBV20-1 to TRBJ2-7; 11 positions agree with TRBD2. The germline gives CDR1 DFQATT, CDR2 SNEGSKA (reference sequence). Trimming at V came to 0 bases and at J to 6 bases, leaving 10 bases not matched to a gene. This CDR3 spans 16 amino acids. CDR3 bases: TGCAGTGCTAGAGATTTTTTTGGGACTAGCGGTTTCGAGCAGTACTTC. Its translation is CSARDFFGTSGFEQYF.

This clonotype was recorded a few times. The rearrangement uses TRBV6-5 and TRBJ2-2; D is uncertain. Germline values: CDR1 MNHEY, CDR2 SVGAGI. V was trimmed by 6 bases and J by 4 bases, leaving 18 bases between them. This CDR3 is built from 16 residues. The CDR3 reads CASRRAMSHPTGELFF. DNA of the CDR3: TGTGCCAGCAGACGGGCAATGAGTCATCCCACCGGGGAGCTGTTTTTT.

This clonotype was recorded at least ten times. This chain connects TRBV25-1 to TRBJ2-1; unclear D gene. Between the trimmed V and J ends, which lost 3 bases and 4 bases, there was a span of 13 bases. CDR3 length equals 15 residues. Germline V gene sequence: CDR1 MGHDK, CDR2 SYGVNS. CDR3 sequence reads: CASSDPTQVYNEQFF. The CDR3 coding sequence is TGTGCCAGCAGTGACCCCACACAAGTATACAATGAGCAGTTCTTC.